This T cell receptor (beta chain) is drawn from a study of cytomegalovirus exposure and HLA in healthy donors. In the PCR, 60 Vbeta and 13 Jbeta primers were used. Generated by immunoSEQ multiplex PCR, the TCRdb table keeps only in-frame clones and is missing some. The sample includes roughly 120,000 clones, 80% of them seen just once. In germline, CDR1 is MNHEY, CDR2 SVGAGI. V lost 2 bases, J lost 0 bases, and 11 bases lay in between. The CDR3 consists of 16 residues. The sample comprised PBMCs. This receptor was identified in a woman aged 55 to 70 in good health and CMV-seropositive. The V and J genes are TRBV6-5 and TRBJ2-1; a weak D match, TRBD2 (6 bases). The CDR3 reads CASSYGGVSSYNEQFF. CDR3 DNA: TGTGCCAGCAGTTACGGCGGGGTAAGCTCCTACAATGAGCAGTTCTTC.